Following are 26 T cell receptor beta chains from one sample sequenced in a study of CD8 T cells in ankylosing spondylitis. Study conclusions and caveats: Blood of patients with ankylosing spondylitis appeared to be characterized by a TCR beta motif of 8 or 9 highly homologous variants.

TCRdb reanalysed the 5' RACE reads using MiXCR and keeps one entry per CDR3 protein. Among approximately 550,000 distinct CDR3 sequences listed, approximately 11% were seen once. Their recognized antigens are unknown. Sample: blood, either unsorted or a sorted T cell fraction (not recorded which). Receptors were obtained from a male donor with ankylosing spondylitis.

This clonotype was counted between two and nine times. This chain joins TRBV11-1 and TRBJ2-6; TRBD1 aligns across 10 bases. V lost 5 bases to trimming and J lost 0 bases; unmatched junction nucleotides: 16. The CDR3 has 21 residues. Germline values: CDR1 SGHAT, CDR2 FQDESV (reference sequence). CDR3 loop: CASSPGQGSPFVPSGANVLTF. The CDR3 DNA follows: TGTGCCAGCAGCCCGGGACAGGGGTCTCCCTTCGTTCCCTCTGGGGCCAACGTCCTGACTTTC.

The CDR3 sequence is CASSRHTAGANVLTF. The CDR3 DNA reads as TGTGCCAGCAGCCGACATACGGCTGGGGCCAACGTCCTGACTTTC. V usage is TRBV11-1 and J usage is TRBJ2-6; no clear D gene. This CDR3 has 15 amino acids. V was shortened by 5 bases and J by 2 bases, with 10 bases between the two germline ends. CDR1 and CDR2 (germline): SGHAT, FQDESV (reference sequence).

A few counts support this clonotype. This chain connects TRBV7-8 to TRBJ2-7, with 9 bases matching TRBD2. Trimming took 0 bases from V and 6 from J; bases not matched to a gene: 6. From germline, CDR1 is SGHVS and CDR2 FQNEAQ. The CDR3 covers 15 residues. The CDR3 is CASSLAGLREGEQYF. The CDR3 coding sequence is TGTGCCAGCAGCTTAGCGGGGTTGCGGGAGGGCGAGCAGTACTTC.

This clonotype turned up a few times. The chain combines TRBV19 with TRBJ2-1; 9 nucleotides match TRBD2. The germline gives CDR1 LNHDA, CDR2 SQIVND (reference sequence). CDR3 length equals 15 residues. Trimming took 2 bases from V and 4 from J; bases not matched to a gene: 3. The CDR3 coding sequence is TGTGCCAGTAGTATAATTAGCGGGAGTTACAATGAGCAGTTCTTC. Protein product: CASSIISGSYNEQFF.

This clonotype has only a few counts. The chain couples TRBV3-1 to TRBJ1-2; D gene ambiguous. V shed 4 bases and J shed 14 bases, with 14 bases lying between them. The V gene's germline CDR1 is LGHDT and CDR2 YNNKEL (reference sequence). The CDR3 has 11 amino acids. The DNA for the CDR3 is TGTGCCAGCAGCCCAGGTTGGGGATTAACCTTC. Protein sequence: CASSPGWGLTF.

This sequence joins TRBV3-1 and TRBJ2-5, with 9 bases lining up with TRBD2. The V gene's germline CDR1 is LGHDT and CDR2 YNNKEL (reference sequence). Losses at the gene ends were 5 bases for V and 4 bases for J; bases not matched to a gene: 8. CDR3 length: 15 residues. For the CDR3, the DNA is TGTGCCAGCAGCTTAAATAGCGGGAGACTAGAGACCCAGTACTTC. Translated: CASSLNSGRLETQYF.

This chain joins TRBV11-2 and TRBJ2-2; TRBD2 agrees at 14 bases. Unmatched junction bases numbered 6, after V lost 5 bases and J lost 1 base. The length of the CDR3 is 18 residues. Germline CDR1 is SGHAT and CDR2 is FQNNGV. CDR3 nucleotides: TGTGCCAGCAGCAGGGGGACTAGCGGGAGTCTGAACACCGGGGAGCTGTTTTTT. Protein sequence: CASSRGTSGSLNTGELFF.

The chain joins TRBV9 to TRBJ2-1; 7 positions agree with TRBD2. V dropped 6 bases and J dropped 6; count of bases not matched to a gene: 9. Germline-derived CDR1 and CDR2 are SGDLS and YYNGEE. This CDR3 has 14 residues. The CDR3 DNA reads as TGTGCCAGCAACCCGGGACTAACCGTCAATGAGCAGTTCTTC. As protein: CASNPGLTVNEQFF.

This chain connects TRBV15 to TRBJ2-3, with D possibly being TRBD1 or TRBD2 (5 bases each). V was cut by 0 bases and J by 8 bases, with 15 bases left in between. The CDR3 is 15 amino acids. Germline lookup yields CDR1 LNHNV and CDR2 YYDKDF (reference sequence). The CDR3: CATSRDGGGGGTQYF. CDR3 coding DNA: TGTGCCACCAGCAGAGATGGGGGTGGCGGAGGTACGCAGTATTTT.

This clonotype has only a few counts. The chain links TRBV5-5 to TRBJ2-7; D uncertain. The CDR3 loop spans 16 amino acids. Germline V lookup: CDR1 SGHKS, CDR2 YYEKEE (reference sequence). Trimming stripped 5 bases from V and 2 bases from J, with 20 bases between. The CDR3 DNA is TGTGCCAGCAGACCTTACGGGCTCCAAATACCCTACGAGCAGTACTTC. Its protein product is CASRPYGLQIPYEQYF.

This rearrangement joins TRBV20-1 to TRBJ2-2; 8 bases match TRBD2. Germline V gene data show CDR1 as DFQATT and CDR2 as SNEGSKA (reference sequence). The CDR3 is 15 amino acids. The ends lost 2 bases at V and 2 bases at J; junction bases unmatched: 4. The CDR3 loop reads CSARTLAGNTGELFF. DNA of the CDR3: TGCAGTGCTAGAACGCTAGCGGGCAACACCGGGGAGCTGTTTTTT.

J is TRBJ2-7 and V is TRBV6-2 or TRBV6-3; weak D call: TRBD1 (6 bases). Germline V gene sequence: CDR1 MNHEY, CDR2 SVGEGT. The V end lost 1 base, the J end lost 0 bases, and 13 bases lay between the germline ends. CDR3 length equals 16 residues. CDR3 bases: TGTGCCAGCAGTTACTTAGGCCAGGGGAGCTCCTACGAGCAGTACGTC. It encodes CASSYLGQGSSYEQYV.

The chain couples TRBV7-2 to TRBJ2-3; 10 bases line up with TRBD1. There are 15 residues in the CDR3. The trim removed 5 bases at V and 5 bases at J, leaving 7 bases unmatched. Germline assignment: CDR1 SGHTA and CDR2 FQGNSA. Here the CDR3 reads CASSILGQGVDTQYF. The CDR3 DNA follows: TGTGCCAGCAGCATTCTAGGACAGGGGGTAGATACGCAGTATTTT. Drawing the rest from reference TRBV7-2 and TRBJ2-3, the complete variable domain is GAGVSQSPSNKVTEKGKDVELRCDPISGHTALYWYRQSLGQGLEFLIYFQGNSAPDKSGLPSDRFSAERTGGSVSTLTIQRTQQEDSAVYLCASSILGQGVDTQYFGPGTRLTVL.

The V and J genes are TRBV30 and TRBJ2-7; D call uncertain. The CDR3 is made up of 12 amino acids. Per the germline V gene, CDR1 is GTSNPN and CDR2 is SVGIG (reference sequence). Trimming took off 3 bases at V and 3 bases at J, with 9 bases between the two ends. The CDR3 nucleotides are TGTGCCTGGAGGGAGAGTCTCTACGAGCAGTACTTC. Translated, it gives CAWRESLYEQYF. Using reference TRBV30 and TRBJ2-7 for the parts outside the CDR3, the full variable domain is SQTIHQWPATLVQPVGSPLSLECTVEGTSNPNLYWYRQAAGRGLQLLFYSVGIGQISSEVPQNLSASRPQDRQFILSSKKLLLSDSGFYLCAWRESLYEQYFGPGTRLTVT.

CDR3 amino acids: CASSLVSGTLGNEQFF. Written as DNA, the CDR3 is TGCGCCAGCAGCTTGGTGTCGGGGACACTAGGCAATGAGCAGTTCTTC. The genes are TRBV5-1 and TRBJ2-1; tentative D call: TRBD1 (6 bases). The V gene's germline CDR1 is SGHRS and CDR2 YFSETQ. The CDR3 runs to 16 residues. V lost 0 bases to trimming and J lost 6 bases, with 16 bases between them.

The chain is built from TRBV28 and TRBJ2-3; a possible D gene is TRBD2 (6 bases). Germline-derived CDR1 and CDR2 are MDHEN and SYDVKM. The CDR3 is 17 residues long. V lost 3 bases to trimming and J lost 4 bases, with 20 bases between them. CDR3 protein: CASSFLPGPAGPDTQYF. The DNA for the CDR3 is TGTGCCAGCAGTTTCCTCCCGGGCCCCGCGGGGCCAGATACGCAGTATTTT.

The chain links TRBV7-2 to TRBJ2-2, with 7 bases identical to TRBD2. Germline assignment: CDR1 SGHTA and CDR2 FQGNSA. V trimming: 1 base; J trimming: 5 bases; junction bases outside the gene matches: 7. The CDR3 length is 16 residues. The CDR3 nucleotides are TGTGCCAGCAGCTTAGATCGAGCGGGATCTACCGGGGAGCTGTTTTTT. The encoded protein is CASSLDRAGSTGELFF.

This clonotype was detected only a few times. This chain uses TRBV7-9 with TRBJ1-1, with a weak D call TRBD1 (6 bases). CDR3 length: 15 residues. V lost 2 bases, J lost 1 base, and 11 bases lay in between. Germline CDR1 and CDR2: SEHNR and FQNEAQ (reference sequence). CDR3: CASSLWPGANTEAFF. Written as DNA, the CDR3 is TGTGCCAGCAGCTTATGGCCAGGGGCGAACACTGAAGCTTTCTTT. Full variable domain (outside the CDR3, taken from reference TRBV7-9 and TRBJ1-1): DTGVSQNPRHKITKRGQNVTFRCDPISEHNRLYWYRQTLGQGPEFLTYFQNEAQLEKSRLLSDRFSAERPKGSFSTLEIQRTEQGDSAMYLCASSLWPGANTEAFFGQGTRLTVV.

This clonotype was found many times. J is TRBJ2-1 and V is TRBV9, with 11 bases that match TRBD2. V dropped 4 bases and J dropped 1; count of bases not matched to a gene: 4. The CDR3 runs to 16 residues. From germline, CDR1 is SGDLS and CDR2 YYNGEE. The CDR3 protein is CASSLRLAGSYNEQFF. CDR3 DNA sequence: TGTGCCAGCAGCCTTCGACTAGCGGGATCCTACAATGAGCAGTTCTTC.

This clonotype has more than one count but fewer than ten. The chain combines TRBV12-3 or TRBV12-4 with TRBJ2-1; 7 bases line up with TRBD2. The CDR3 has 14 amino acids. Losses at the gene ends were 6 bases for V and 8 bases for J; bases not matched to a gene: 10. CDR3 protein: CASRAGRESYEQFF. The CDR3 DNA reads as TGTGCCAGCAGGGCGGGGCGGGAGTCGTATGAGCAGTTCTTC.

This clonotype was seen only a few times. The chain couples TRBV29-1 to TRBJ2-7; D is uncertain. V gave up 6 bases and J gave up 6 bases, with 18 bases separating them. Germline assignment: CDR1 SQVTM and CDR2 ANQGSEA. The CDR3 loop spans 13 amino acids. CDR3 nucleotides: TGCAGCGTGCACCGGGCCGGGCGAGGCGAGCAGTACTTC. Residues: CSVHRAGRGEQYF.

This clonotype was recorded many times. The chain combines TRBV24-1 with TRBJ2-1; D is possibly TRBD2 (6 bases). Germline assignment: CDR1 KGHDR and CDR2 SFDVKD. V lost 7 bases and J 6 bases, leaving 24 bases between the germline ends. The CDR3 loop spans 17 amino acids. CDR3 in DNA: TGTGCCACCAGCCCGACAGTGATCTATGGGACTCCCAATGAGCAGTTCTTC. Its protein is CATSPTVIYGTPNEQFF.

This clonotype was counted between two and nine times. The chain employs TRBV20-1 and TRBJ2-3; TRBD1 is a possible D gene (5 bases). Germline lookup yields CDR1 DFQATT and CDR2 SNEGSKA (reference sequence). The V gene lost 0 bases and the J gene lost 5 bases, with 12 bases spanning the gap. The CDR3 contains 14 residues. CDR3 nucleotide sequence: TGCAGTGCTAGAGAGGCGGCAGGGATAGATACGCAGTATTTT. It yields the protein CSAREAAGIDTQYF.

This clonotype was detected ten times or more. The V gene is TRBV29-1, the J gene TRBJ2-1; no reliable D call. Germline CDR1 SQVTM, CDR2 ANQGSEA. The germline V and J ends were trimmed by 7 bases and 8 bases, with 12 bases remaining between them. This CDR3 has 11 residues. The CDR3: CSGTRGDEQFF. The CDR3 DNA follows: TGCAGCGGGACCCGAGGCGATGAGCAGTTCTTC.

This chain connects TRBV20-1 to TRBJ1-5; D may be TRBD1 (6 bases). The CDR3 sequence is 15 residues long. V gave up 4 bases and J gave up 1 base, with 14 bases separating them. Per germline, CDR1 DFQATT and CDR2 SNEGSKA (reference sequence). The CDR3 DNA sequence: TGCAGTGCTAAAGTCAGGGGCGGGAGCAATCAGCCCCAGCATTTT. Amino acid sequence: CSAKVRGGSNQPQHF.

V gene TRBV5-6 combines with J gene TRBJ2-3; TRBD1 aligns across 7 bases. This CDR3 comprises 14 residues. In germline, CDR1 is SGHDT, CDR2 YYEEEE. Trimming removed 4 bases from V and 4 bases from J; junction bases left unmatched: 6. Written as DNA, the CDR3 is TGTGCCAGCAGCGAAGACAGGGCCGCAGATACGCAGTATTTT. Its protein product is CASSEDRAADTQYF.